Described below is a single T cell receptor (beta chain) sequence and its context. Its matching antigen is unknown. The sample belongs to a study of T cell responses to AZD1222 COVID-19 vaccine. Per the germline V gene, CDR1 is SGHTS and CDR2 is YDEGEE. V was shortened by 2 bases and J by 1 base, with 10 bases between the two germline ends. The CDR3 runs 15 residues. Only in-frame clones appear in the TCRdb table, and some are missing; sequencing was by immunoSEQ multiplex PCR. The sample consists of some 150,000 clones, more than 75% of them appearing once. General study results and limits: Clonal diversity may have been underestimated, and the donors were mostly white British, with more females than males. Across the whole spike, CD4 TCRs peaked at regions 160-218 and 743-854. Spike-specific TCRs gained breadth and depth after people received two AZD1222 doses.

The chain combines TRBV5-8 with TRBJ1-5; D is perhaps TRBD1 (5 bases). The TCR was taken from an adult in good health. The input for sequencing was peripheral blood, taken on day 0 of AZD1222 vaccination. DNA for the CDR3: TGTGCCAGCAGCTTTAGGGGAATAAGCAATCAGCCCCAGCATTTT. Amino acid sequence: CASSFRGISNQPQHF.